The rows below give T cell receptor beta chains drawn from one sample of a study of cytomegalovirus exposure and HLA in healthy donors. TCRdb's copy holds only in-frame clones and misses some; the assay was immunoSEQ multiplex PCR. The sample carries about 160,000 clones, approximately 72% recorded once. The sequencing sample was made of PBMCs. These receptors came from a female donor in good health and CMV-seronegative. Each CDR3 is given with its conserved first and last residue. A D gene is named only where the DNA matches it firmly. Expanded clones get a size class; other rows say once, few or many, or leave the size out.

V	J	size	D	DNA	CDR3
TRBV21-1	TRBJ2-2	.	.	TGTGCCAGCAGCAAAGAAGGCCCGAGGGGGAAGTCGAGAACCGGGGAGCTGTTTTTT	CASSKEGPRGKSRTGELFF
TRBV6-5	TRBJ2-5	.	.	TGTGCCAGCACAGGCAGACAAGAGACCCAGTACTTC	CASTGRQETQYF
TRBV5-1	TRBJ2-5	.	.	TGCGCCAGCAGCCGCCCAGGGATCGGAGAGACCCAGTACTTC	CASSRPGIGETQYF
TRBV7-3	TRBJ2-1	.	.	TGTGCCAGCAGCTTAAATCGGGGGAAGGGCTACAATGAGCAGTTCTTC	CASSLNRGKGYNEQFF
TRBV7-8	TRBJ1-1	once	TRBD1	TGTGCCAGCTCAGGGGGGAACACTGAAGCTTTCTTT	CASSGGNTEAFF
TRBV15	TRBJ2-7	.	.	TGTGCCACCAGCAGAGCCGGGGGAGCCTCCTCCTACGAGCAGTACTTC	CATSRAGGASSYEQYF
TRBV2	TRBJ2-1	once	TRBD2	TGTGCCAGCAGACAACTAGCGGGTTCCTACAATGAGCAGTTCTTC	CASRQLAGSYNEQFF
TRBV2	TRBJ1-3	once	TRBD1	TGTGCCAGCAGTGAACAGGGGGACGGAAACACCATATATTTT	CASSEQGDGNTIYF
TRBV15	TRBJ2-7	.	.	TGTGCCACCAGCGGATGGGGGGCCTACGAGCAGTACTTC	CATSGWGAYEQYF
TRBV4-2	TRBJ1-2	.	TRBD1	TGTGCCAGCAGCCAAGGGACAGGTGGAGGGCAAAACTATGGCTACACCTTC	CASSQGTGGGQNYGYTF